These T cell receptor beta chains were read from a single sample in a study of cytomegalovirus exposure and HLA in healthy donors. The table came from immunoSEQ multiplex PCR; TCRdb's copy has only in-frame clones and leaves some out. The sample contains under 80,000 clones, around 75% of which appear only once. Sequencing used PBMCs. These receptor sequences come from a middle-aged woman in good health and CMV-seronegative. The CDR3 runs from the conserved cysteine through the conserved F or W. A D gene is named only where the DNA matches it firmly. Only some rows state a clone size, as once, few, many or a class for expanded clones.

J: TRBJ2-3
size: once
D: TRBD2
V: TRBV10-3
DNA: TGTGCCACCGGTTTAGCGGGACTTAGCACAGATACGCAGTATTTT
CDR3: CATGLAGLSTDTQYF

J: TRBJ2-7
size: -
D: TRBD2
V: TRBV4-3
DNA: TGCGCCAGCAGCCAAGAATTCCGGACTAGCTACGAGCAGTACTTC
CDR3: CASSQEFRTSYEQYF

J: TRBJ1-1
size: -
D: -
V: TRBV5-1
DNA: TGCGCCAGCAGCTTGGGAGGCACAGGGAACACTGAAGCTTTCTTT
CDR3: CASSLGGTGNTEAFF

J: TRBJ1-2
size: few
D: TRBD1
V: TRBV5-6
DNA: TGTGCCAGCAGCTTCCTCTTACAGGGGCGACCGGGCTACACCTTC
CDR3: CASSFLLQGRPGYTF

J: TRBJ1-5
size: -
D: TRBD1
V: TRBV6-5
DNA: TGTGCCAGCAGAGCCCCGGACAGGAGCAATCAGCCCCAGCATTTT
CDR3: CASRAPDRSNQPQHF

J: TRBJ1-1
size: -
D: -
V: TRBV7-2
DNA: TGTGCCAGCAGCTCGGACAGCCTTAGGGCTTTCTTT
CDR3: CASSSDSLRAFF

J: TRBJ2-7
size: -
D: TRBD2
V: TRBV19
DNA: TGTGCCAGTAGTATATATCTGGCGGGAGTGTGCTACGAGCAGTACTTC
CDR3: CASSIYLAGVCYEQYF

J: TRBJ2-1
size: -
D: -
V: TRBV21-1
DNA: TGTGCCAGCAGCAAAGAGCGGGGGGACAGGGGTTATACTGAGCAGTTCTTC
CDR3: CASSKERGDRGYTEQFF

J: TRBJ1-1
size: -
D: TRBD1
V: TRBV15
DNA: TGTGCCACCAGGATTGACAGGGTGAACACTGAAGCTTTCTTT
CDR3: CATRIDRVNTEAFF

J: TRBJ2-3
size: -
D: -
V: TRBV2
DNA: TGTGCCAGCACTCAGGGGCACACAGATACGCAGTATTTT
CDR3: CASTQGHTDTQYF

J: TRBJ1-4
size: -
D: TRBD1
V: TRBV30
DNA: TGTGCCTGGAGTGTGCAGGGGGGTCGAGAAAAACTGTTTTTT
CDR3: CAWSVQGGREKLFF

J: TRBJ1-6
size: -
D: -
V: TRBV6-5
DNA: TGTGCCAGCAGTTACGCGGGGAATTCACCCCTCCACTTT
CDR3: CASSYAGNSPLHF

J: TRBJ1-5
size: -
D: -
V: TRBV30
DNA: TGTGCCTGGAAAGGGGCAGGCTCGGATCAGCCCCAGCATTTT
CDR3: CAWKGAGSDQPQHF

J: TRBJ2-7
size: -
D: TRBD2
V: TRBV6-5
DNA: TGTGCCAGCAGTTCCGGGACTAGGGGATACGAGCAGTACTTC
CDR3: CASSSGTRGYEQYF

J: TRBJ2-3
size: -
D: TRBD2
V: TRBV10-1
DNA: TGCGCCAGCAGTGAGCTAGCGGGAGGGCCGACAGATACGCAGTATTTT
CDR3: CASSELAGGPTDTQYF

J: TRBJ2-1
size: once
D: TRBD2
V: TRBV27
DNA: TGTGCCAGCAGTTCGGCTAGCGGGGGGGCCTATGAGCAGTTCTTC
CDR3: CASSSASGGAYEQFF

J: TRBJ2-7
size: once
D: TRBD2
V: TRBV4-1
DNA: TGCGCCAGCAGCCAGGGACTAGCGCTCTACGAGCAGTACTTC
CDR3: CASSQGLALYEQYF

J: TRBJ1-1
size: -
D: -
V: TRBV28
DNA: TGTGCCAGCAGTCCTCTAGGGGAGAACACTGAAGCTTTCTTT
CDR3: CASSPLGENTEAFF

J: TRBJ2-1
size: -
D: -
V: TRBV14
DNA: TGTGCCAGCAGCCAAGAACTAGGTGGTGAGCAGTTCTTC
CDR3: CASSQELGGEQFF

J: TRBJ1-6
size: -
D: -
V: TRBV6-5
DNA: TGTGCCAGCAGTTACGGGGACACCTGGGCCCCCCTCCACTTT
CDR3: CASSYGDTWAPLHF

J: TRBJ2-7
size: -
D: -
V: TRBV5-1
DNA: TGCGCCAGCAGCATAAGACTAGACCCCAGCTACGAGCAGTACTTC
CDR3: CASSIRLDPSYEQYF

J: TRBJ2-1
size: -
D: TRBD1
V: TRBV25-1
DNA: TGTGCCAGCAGTGAATATCTAAGGGGACAGGGGGCGGCAAATGAGCAGTTCTTC
CDR3: CASSEYLRGQGAANEQFF

J: TRBJ2-5
size: few
D: -
V: TRBV11-2
DNA: TGTGCCAGCAGCAAGACTAGTGGATGGGAGACCCAGTACTTC
CDR3: CASSKTSGWETQYF

J: TRBJ1-5
size: -
D: TRBD1
V: TRBV30
DNA: TGTGCCTGGAGTACCACAGGGGGCCCTCAGCCCCAGCATTTT
CDR3: CAWSTTGGPQPQHF

J: TRBJ2-6
size: -
D: -
V: TRBV7-8
DNA: TGTGCCAGCAGCTTATTTCTCAGTCACTCTGGGGCCAACGTCCTGACTTTC
CDR3: CASSLFLSHSGANVLTF

J: TRBJ2-5
size: -
D: TRBD2
V: TRBV27
DNA: TGTGCCAGCAGTTTGGCTAGCGGTCCACAAGAGACCCAGTACTTC
CDR3: CASSLASGPQETQYF

J: TRBJ2-4
size: few
D: TRBD2
V: TRBV28
DNA: TGTGCCAGCAGTTCCCTAGCGGGAAGCCTACTATCCAAAAACATTCAGTACTTC
CDR3: CASSSLAGSLLSKNIQYF

J: TRBJ1-3
size: few
D: TRBD1
V: TRBV6-5
DNA: TGTGCCAGCAGTTGGGACAGGGGAAGCTCTGGAAACACCATATATTTT
CDR3: CASSWDRGSSGNTIYF

J: TRBJ2-7
size: -
D: TRBD2
V: TRBV30
DNA: TGTGCCTGGAGTGCCCGATGGACTAGCCTAACCTACGAGCAGTACTTC
CDR3: CAWSARWTSLTYEQYF

J: TRBJ2-7
size: -
D: TRBD2
V: TRBV19
DNA: TGTGCCAGTAGTATTGGGACTAGTACCTACGAGCAGTACTTC
CDR3: CASSIGTSTYEQYF

J: TRBJ2-7
size: once
D: TRBD2
V: TRBV4-1
DNA: TGCGCCAGCAGCCAAGGAGCGGGGGGGAATTACGAGCAGTACTTC
CDR3: CASSQGAGGNYEQYF

J: TRBJ1-6
size: -
D: -
V: TRBV5-1
DNA: TGCGCCAGCAGCTTGGGGCAGGCGGGGAATTCACCCCTCCACTTT
CDR3: CASSLGQAGNSPLHF

J: TRBJ2-3
size: -
D: TRBD1
V: TRBV7-9
DNA: TGTGCCAGCAGCCCAGGGGGCTACCGCACAGATACGCAGTATTTT
CDR3: CASSPGGYRTDTQYF

J: TRBJ2-3
size: -
D: TRBD2
V: TRBV7-9
DNA: TGTGCCAGCAGCACCCAGCGGGGGGCCGCAGATACGCAGTATTTT
CDR3: CASSTQRGAADTQYF

J: TRBJ2-1
size: -
D: TRBD2
V: TRBV5-4
DNA: TGTGCCAGCAGCTTGGGCCTAGCGGGAGTGCGGTCCTACAATGAGCAGTTCTTC
CDR3: CASSLGLAGVRSYNEQFF

J: TRBJ2-1
size: -
D: TRBD1
V: TRBV29-1
DNA: TGCAGCGTTGAAAGATCGGGACAGGGTCGTATAGATGAGCAGTTCTTC
CDR3: CSVERSGQGRIDEQFF

J: TRBJ1-5
size: -
D: TRBD1
V: TRBV7-9
DNA: TGTGCCAGCAGCTCGAGCGGGACAGGGAGCGGCAATCAGCCCCAGCATTTT
CDR3: CASSSSGTGSGNQPQHF

J: TRBJ2-1
size: -
D: TRBD2
V: TRBV7-7
DNA: TGTGCTAGCAGCTTAGGACTAGCGGGGGGGAATGAGCAGTTCTTC
CDR3: CASSLGLAGGNEQFF

J: TRBJ2-7
size: -
D: TRBD2
V: TRBV23-1
DNA: TGCGCCAGCGGACTAACGGCGCCTAGCGGGGCCGGGAACGAGCAGTACTTC
CDR3: CASGLTAPSGAGNEQYF

J: TRBJ2-5
size: -
D: TRBD1
V: TRBV5-1
DNA: TGCGCCAGCAGCTCACGCCGGGACAGGGGGTCAGAGACCCAGTACTTC
CDR3: CASSSRRDRGSETQYF